This paragraph reports one TCR beta chain. The antigen remains undetermined. This sample was included in a study of CD8+ T cells in alopecia areata. General study results and limits: Mice showed clearer TCR sharing than patients did, a gap that was possibly HLA-related. Lesional tissue from the scalp (especially in alopecia totalis/universalis) showed higher clonality than normal scalp. Sequencing of scalp tissue also captures the resident alphabeta T cells of normal skin.

Extraction of RNA preceded its reverse transcription into cDNA, which served as the sequencing template. Data came from immunoSEQ multiplex PCR; TCRdb stores just in-frame clones and leaves some out. The sample lists more than 90,000 clones; around 64% were seen once. Sorted populations comprised CD4+ and CD8+ T cells obtained from PBMCs. V lost 4 bases to trimming and J lost 8 bases, with 14 bases between them. The CDR3 covers 13 residues. Germline V gives CDR1 MGHRA, CDR2 YSYEKL. Sequencing was done on a sample of CD4+ T cells sorted from blood. This clonotype originated in a human donor in good health. The gene calls are TRBV4-1 and TRBJ1-2, with D unresolved. Here the CDR3 reads CASSLTVMLGYTF. The CDR3 bases are TGCGCCAGCAGCCTGACGGTAATGTTGGGCTACACCTTC.